This T cell receptor beta chain was profiled in a study of blood T cell repertoires in COVID-19. Study details: Specimens from acute and convalescent COVID-19 originated in the United States, Italy and Spain. T cells, B-cell-depleted T cells, or PBMCs provided the cDNA or gDNA that served as material.

This clone was found a few times. The CDR3 has 13 residues. The V gene end was trimmed by 7 bases and the J gene end by 2 bases; junction bases not matched to a gene: 4. Original data processing: For nucleated cells, counts were estimated from reference gene primer amplification. The table came from immunoSEQ multiplex PCR; TCRdb's copy has only in-frame clones and leaves some out. V and J calls and clone size are those listed in that table; D and trimming were worked out from the DNA. The table lists about 360,000 clones, around 83% of them singletons, with 2.5% to 3% in the top ten. The clonotype comes from a young man with active or convalescent COVID-19. Input material: peripheral blood. The V gene is TRBV12-3 or TRBV12-4, the J gene TRBJ2-5, with 7 bases lining up with TRBD2. The CDR3: CASTWGGQETQYF. The DNA for the CDR3 is TGTGCCAGCACCTGGGGGGGACAAGAGACCCAGTACTTC.